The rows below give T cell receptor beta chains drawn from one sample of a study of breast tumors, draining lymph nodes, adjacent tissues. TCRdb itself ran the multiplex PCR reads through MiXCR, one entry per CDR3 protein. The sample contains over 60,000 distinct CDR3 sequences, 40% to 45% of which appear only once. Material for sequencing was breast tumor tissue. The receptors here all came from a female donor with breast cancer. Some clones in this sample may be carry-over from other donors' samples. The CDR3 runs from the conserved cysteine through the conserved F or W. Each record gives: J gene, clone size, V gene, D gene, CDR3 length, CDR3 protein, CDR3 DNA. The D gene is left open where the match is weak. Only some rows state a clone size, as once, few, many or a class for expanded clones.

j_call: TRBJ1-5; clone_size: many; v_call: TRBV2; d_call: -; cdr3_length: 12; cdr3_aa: CASTKQGQPQHF; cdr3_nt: TGTGCCAGCACTAAACAGGGTCAGCCCCAGCATTTT
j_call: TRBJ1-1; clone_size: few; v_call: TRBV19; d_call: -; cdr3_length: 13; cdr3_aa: CASRGLVNTEAFF; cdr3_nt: TGTGCCAGTAGAGGGTTGGTCAACACTGAAGCTTTCTTT
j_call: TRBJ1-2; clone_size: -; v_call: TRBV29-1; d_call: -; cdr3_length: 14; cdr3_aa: CSVGGAGDNYGYTF; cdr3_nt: TGCAGCGTCGGGGGGGCAGGGGATAACTATGGCTACACCTTC
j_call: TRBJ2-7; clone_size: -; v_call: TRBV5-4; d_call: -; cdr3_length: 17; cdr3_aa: CANSYFGLAGNSYEQYF; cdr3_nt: TGTGCCAACAGCTACTTCGGACTCGCGGGGAACTCCTACGAGCAGTACTTC
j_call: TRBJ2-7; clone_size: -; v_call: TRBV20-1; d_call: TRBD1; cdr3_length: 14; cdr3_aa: CSARDQDRHDEQYF; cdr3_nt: TGCAGTGCTAGAGATCAGGACAGGCATGACGAGCAGTACTTC
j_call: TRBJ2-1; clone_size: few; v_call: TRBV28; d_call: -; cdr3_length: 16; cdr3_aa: CASSHLDPGQLYEQFF; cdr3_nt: TGTGCCAGCAGTCACCTTGATCCGGGACAACTGTATGAGCAGTTCTTC
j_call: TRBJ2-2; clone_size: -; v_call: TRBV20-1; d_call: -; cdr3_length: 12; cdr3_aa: CSASPTSGELFF; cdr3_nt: TGCAGTGCTAGCCCTACTAGCGGGGAGCTGTTTTTT
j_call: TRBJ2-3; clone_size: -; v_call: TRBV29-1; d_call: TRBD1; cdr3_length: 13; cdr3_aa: CSVTGGPTDTQYF; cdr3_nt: TGCAGCGTGACAGGGGGCCCCACAGATACGCAGTATTTT
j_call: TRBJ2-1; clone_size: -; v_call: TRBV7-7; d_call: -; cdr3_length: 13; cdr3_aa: CASTLTGLREQFF; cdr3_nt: TGTGCTAGCACCTTGACAGGTTTAAGAGAGCAGTTCTTC
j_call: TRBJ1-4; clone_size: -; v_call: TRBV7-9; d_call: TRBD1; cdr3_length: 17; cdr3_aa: CASSSLDGTATNEKLFF; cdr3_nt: TGTGCCAGCAGCTCCCTGGACGGGACAGCAACTAATGAAAAACTGTTTTTT
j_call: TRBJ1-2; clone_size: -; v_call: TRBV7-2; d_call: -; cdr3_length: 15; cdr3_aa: CASSSAEGGHYGYTF; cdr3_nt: TGTGCCAGCAGCTCAGCGGAAGGAGGGCACTATGGCTACACCTTC
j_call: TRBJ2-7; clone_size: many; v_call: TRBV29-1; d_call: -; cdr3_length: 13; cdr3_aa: CSVDIGNTYEQYF; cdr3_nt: TGCAGCGTTGATATCGGGAACACCTACGAGCAGTACTTC
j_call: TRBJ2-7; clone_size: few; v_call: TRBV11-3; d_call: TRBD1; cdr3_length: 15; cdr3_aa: CASSLGQGPSYEQYF; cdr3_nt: TGTGCCAGCAGCTTGGGACAGGGGCCATCCTACGAGCAGTACTTC
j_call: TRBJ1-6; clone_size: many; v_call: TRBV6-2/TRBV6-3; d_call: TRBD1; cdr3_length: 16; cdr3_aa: CASSYPAGGVNSPLHF; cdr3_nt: TGTGCCAGCAGTTACCCGGCAGGGGGCGTGAATTCACCCCTCCACTTT
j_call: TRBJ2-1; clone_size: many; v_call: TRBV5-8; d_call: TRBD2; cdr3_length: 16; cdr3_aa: CASSLGSGGSYNEQFF; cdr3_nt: TGTGCCAGCAGCTTGGGTAGCGGGGGGTCCTACAATGAGCAGTTCTTC
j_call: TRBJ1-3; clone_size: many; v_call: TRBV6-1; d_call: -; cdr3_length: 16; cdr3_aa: CASSEWQLNSGNTIYF; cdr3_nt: TGTGCCAGCAGTGAATGGCAATTGAACTCTGGAAACACCATATATTTT
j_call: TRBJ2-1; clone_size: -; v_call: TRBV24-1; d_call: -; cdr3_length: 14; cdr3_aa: CATSDFGQYNEQFF; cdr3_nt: TGTGCCACCAGTGATTTTGGACAATACAATGAGCAGTTCTTC
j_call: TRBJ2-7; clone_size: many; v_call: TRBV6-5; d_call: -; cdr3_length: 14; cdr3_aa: CASSYLGIPYEQYF; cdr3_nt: TGTGCCAGCAGTTACTTGGGGATCCCCTACGAGCAGTACTTC
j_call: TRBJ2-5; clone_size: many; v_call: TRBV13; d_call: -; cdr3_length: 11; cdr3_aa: CASSSGETQYF; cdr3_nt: TGTGCCAGCAGCTCGGGGGAGACCCAGTACTTC